The clone carrying this T cell receptor (beta chain) has only one observation. The sample is drawn from a study of shared clonotypes between healthy human individuals. Across the whole study: The donors, a couple of women and a few men, were aged 18 to 49.

Produced via immunoSEQ multiplex PCR; TCRdb's table is partial and in-frame only. The table lists about 1.1 million clones, approximately 80% of them singletons. Source material: memory CD4+ T cells from PBMCs. The sample's subset: CD45RA-negative fraction. The receptor was isolated from a man between 18 and 29 years old in good health. Some clones in this sample may be carry-over from other donors' samples.

The CDR3 nucleotides read TGCGCCAGCAGCCCCCTAGCGGGACCCCCGGGGAATGAGCAGTTCTTC. Amino acids: CASSPLAGPPGNEQFF. The chain carries TRBV5-1 and TRBJ2-1; 9 bases align to TRBD2. The CDR3 length is 16 residues. Germline V gene data show CDR1 as SGHRS and CDR2 as YFSETQ. V lost 4 bases, J lost 7 bases, and 12 bases stayed unmatched.